These 24 T cell receptor beta chains were all obtained from the same sample, sequenced in a study of blood T cells in healthy people across ages. Next came a second PCR, run for roughly 6 to 11 cycles, which used a sample-barcoded 5' primer along with a J-beta primer mix. Using its own MiXCR run on the 5' RACE reads, TCRdb lists one record per CDR3 protein. The sample includes about 640,000 distinct CDR3 sequences, about 53% of them seen just once. The sequencing input was blood. All receptors come from a man in his 60s in good health.

The chain joins TRBV29-1 to TRBJ2-1; 8 bases agree with TRBD1. Looked up from germline, CDR1 is SQVTM and CDR2 is ANQGSEA. Losses at the gene ends were 6 bases for V and 6 bases for J; bases not matched to a gene: 4. The CDR3 extends over 12 amino acids. The CDR3 sequence is CSVETGVNEQFF. The CDR3 DNA reads TGCAGCGTCGAGACAGGGGTCAATGAGCAGTTCTTC.

The chain links TRBV20-1 to TRBJ1-2; D remains unclear. CDR1 is DFQATT and CDR2 is SNEGSKA in the germline V gene (reference sequence). With 2 bases removed from V and 2 bases from J, the gap between germline ends came to 12 bases. The CDR3 is 14 residues long. The CDR3 is CSARSPRENYGYTF. CDR3 nucleotides: TGCAGTGCTAGATCCCCACGAGAAAACTATGGCTACACCTTC.

This clonotype was seen a single time. This chain uses TRBV12-3 or TRBV12-4 with TRBJ1-2; 8 nucleotides align to TRBD1. CDR3 length: 16 amino acids. Losses at the gene ends were 3 bases for V and 4 bases for J; bases not matched to a gene: 10. The CDR3 sequence is CASSFQDRVASYGYTF. CDR3 in DNA: TGTGCCAGCAGTTTCCAGGACAGGGTGGCCTCCTATGGCTACACCTTC.

The chain uses TRBV2 and TRBJ2-5; D ambiguous. V lost 4 bases, J lost 11 bases, and 20 bases lay in between. The CDR3 loop spans 14 amino acids. CDR1 SNHLY and CDR2 FYNNEI come from the germline V gene. CDR3 bases: TGTGCCAGCAGTGGGGATGGGCCCTACAATGAGCAGTACTTC. Its translation is CASSGDGPYNEQYF.

This chain uses TRBV12-3 or TRBV12-4 with TRBJ2-5; TRBD2 might be the D (6 bases). The CDR3 sequence is 13 residues long. V gave up 5 bases and J gave up 3 bases, with 10 bases separating them. The CDR3 sequence is CASSVPGEETQYF. For the CDR3, the DNA is TGTGCCAGCAGTGTCCCGGGGGAAGAGACCCAGTACTTC.

In this sample, this clonotype turned up a few times. J is TRBJ1-2 and V is TRBV6-2 or TRBV6-3; D is ambiguous. Trimming removed 6 bases from V and 0 bases from J, with 11 bases in between. Germline V gene sequence: CDR1 MNHEY, CDR2 SVGEGT. The CDR3 has 14 residues. The CDR3 DNA reads TGTGCCAGCAGCTCCCTCCACTCTAACTATGGCTACACCTTC. Protein: CASSSLHSNYGYTF.

This clonotype was observed a few times. The chain links TRBV3-1 to TRBJ2-7, with D possibly matching TRBD1 (6 bases). The CDR3 loop spans 14 amino acids. Deletions cut 4 bases from V and 5 bases from J, with 15 bases between. Germline CDR1 is LGHDT and CDR2 is YNNKEL (reference sequence). The CDR3 region has the DNA TGTGCCAGCAGCCCGGTCACAGGGTTCAACGAGCAGTACTTC. Its protein is CASSPVTGFNEQYF.

This clonotype was found once. This may stem from a read error, because a much larger clone lies one nucleotide away. The V gene is TRBV29-1, the J gene TRBJ2-6, with D possibly being TRBD1 or TRBD2 (5 bases each). Trimming shortened V by 7 bases and J by 8 bases, and 12 bases separated the two germline ends. Germline lookup yields CDR1 SQVTM and CDR2 ANQGSEA. CDR3 size: 12 residues. The CDR3 DNA reads as TGCAGCGCTGGGGACGCGTCCAACGTCCTGACTTTC. This codes for CSAGDASNVLTF.

Points on this clonotype: The germline gene is not matched at one end of the junction; a read error may be the cause. The chain joins TRBV2 to TRBJ1-5; 11 positions agree with TRBD1. Germline V lookup: CDR1 SNHLY, CDR2 FYNNEI. The length of the CDR3 is 17 residues. The CDR3 loop reads CASTGTGGTYSNQPQHF. In nucleotides, the CDR3 is TGTGCCAGCACGGGGACAGGGGGGACTTATAGCAACCAGCCCCAGCATTTT.

This clonotype turned up a few times. The chain has TRBV20-1 and TRBJ2-5; 7 bases align to TRBD1. The CDR3 is 15 residues long. Germline lookup yields CDR1 DFQATT and CDR2 SNEGSKA (reference sequence). J lost 5 bases, V lost 0 bases, and 9 bases had no gene match. CDR3 DNA sequence: TGCAGTGCTAGAGAAAACAGGGGCGACGGGGAGACCCAGTACTTC. It specifies CSARENRGDGETQYF.

The V call is TRBV12-3 or TRBV12-4, the J call TRBJ2-7; D is unresolved. The ends were cut back, 3 bases at V and 0 bases at J, with 6 bases in the middle. The CDR3 has 13 residues. The chain's CDR3 is CASSFAVSYEQYF. In DNA form, the CDR3 reads TGTGCCAGCAGTTTTGCCGTCTCCTACGAGCAGTACTTC.

This clonotype has a single count. V gene TRBV4-1 combines with J gene TRBJ2-6, with a possible D match to TRBD1 (5 bases). In germline, CDR1 is MGHRA, CDR2 YSYEKL. V was shortened by 5 bases and J by 0 bases, with 11 bases between the two germline ends. The CDR3 is 16 amino acids. This CDR3 is CASSDTQGSGANVLTF. CDR3 DNA sequence: TGCGCCAGCAGCGACACGCAGGGCTCTGGGGCCAACGTCCTGACTTTC.

The chain combines TRBV28 with TRBJ2-5; TRBD1 agrees at 9 bases. V gave up 6 bases and J gave up 4 bases; unmatched junction bases: 3. Germline V gene sequence: CDR1 MDHEN, CDR2 SYDVKM. The CDR3 spans 13 residues. CDR3 loop: CASSTGGPETQYF. In DNA form, the CDR3 reads TGTGCCAGCAGCACAGGGGGCCCAGAGACCCAGTACTTC.

The CDR3 DNA sequence: TGTGCCAGCAGCCGGGTGGCGGGGGGGTCTAGCACAGATACGCAGTATTTT. Its translation: CASSRVAGGSSTDTQYF. The rearrangement joins TRBV4-2 to TRBJ2-3; TRBD2 agrees at 9 bases. The V gene's germline CDR1 is LGHNA and CDR2 YNFKEQ. The length of the CDR3 is 17 residues. V trimming: 4 bases; J trimming: 0 bases; junction bases outside the gene matches: 8.

The rearrangement uses TRBV10-3 and TRBJ2-5, with 7 bases identical to TRBD2. The germline CDR1 and CDR2 sequences are ENHRY and SYGVKD. Germline trimming cut 0 bases from V and 5 bases from J; bases unmatched to any gene: 12. This CDR3 has 17 residues. Here the CDR3 reads CAISESTGRGSRETQYF. The CDR3 bases are TGTGCCATCAGTGAGTCGACTGGGCGGGGGAGTAGGGAGACCCAGTACTTC.

There are a few counts of this clonotype. V gene TRBV12-3 or TRBV12-4 combines with J gene TRBJ2-5, with a weak D call TRBD1 (5 bases). CDR3 length: 11 residues. The V end lost 2 bases, the J end lost 9 bases, and 7 bases lay between the germline ends. The CDR3 loop is CASSLTGPQYF. The CDR3 coding sequence is TGTGCCAGCAGTTTAACAGGTCCCCAGTACTTC.

Here the CDR3 DNA reads TGTGCCAGCAGCTTGTGGCTAGCGGGGTACAATGAGCAGTTCTTC. Translation: CASSLWLAGYNEQFF. The V gene is TRBV5-4, the J gene TRBJ2-1, with TRBD2 matching 9 bases. The V segment lost 1 base and the J segment 4 bases; nucleotides outside the gene matches: 3. CDR1 and CDR2 from the germline V gene are SGHNT and YYREEE (reference sequence). This CDR3 is built from 15 residues.

This clonotype has a handful of counts. The chain carries TRBV7-2 and TRBJ1-1, with TRBD1 as a possible D gene (5 bases). The germline gives CDR1 SGHTA, CDR2 FQGNSA. V shed 4 bases and J shed 4 bases, with 13 bases lying between them. There are 14 residues in the CDR3. The chain's CDR3 is CASSSDWGSTEAFF. As DNA, the CDR3 is TGTGCCAGCAGCTCGGACTGGGGGTCCACTGAAGCTTTCTTT.

V and J are TRBV11-1 and TRBJ2-1, with D hard to call. Trimming took 1 base from V and 8 from J, leaving 6 bases between them. The CDR3 extends over 12 amino acids. CDR1 and CDR2 (germline): SGHAT, FQDESV (reference sequence). Written as DNA, the CDR3 is TGTGCCAGCAGCTTAGAGTATTATGAGCAGTTCTTC. It is translated as CASSLEYYEQFF.

The chain joins TRBV5-6 to TRBJ1-5; D remains ambiguous. CDR1 is SGHDT and CDR2 is YYEEEE in the germline V gene. CDR3 length: 14 amino acids. V shed 0 bases and J shed 2 bases, with 6 bases lying between them. The CDR3 DNA follows: TGTGCCAGCAGCTTGGGGGTCGGCAATCAGCCCCAGCATTTT. Its protein product is CASSLGVGNQPQHF.

The chain combines TRBV7-9 with TRBJ2-1; TRBD2 is a possible D gene (6 bases). V shed 5 bases and J shed 1 base, with 21 bases lying between them. Per the germline V gene, CDR1 is SEHNR and CDR2 is FQNEAQ (reference sequence). The CDR3 spans 18 residues. The CDR3 spells CASSPRDLAGGSYNEQFF. The CDR3 bases are TGTGCCAGCAGCCCGCGGGACTTAGCAGGTGGGTCCTACAATGAGCAGTTCTTC.

The rearrangement uses TRBV29-1 and TRBJ2-5, with unresolved D. CDR3 length: 13 amino acids. Germline CDR1 and CDR2: SQVTM and ANQGSEA. Trimming removed 3 bases at V and 2 bases at J, with 10 bases between. The CDR3 sequence is CSVEQHPQETQYF. The CDR3 DNA reads as TGCAGCGTTGAGCAACATCCACAAGAGACCCAGTACTTC.

The chain links TRBV5-1 to TRBJ2-3; D may be TRBD1 (6 bases). The CDR3 length is 14 residues. The germline gives CDR1 SGHRS, CDR2 YFSETQ. V gave up 0 bases and J gave up 2 bases, with 7 bases separating them. CDR3 residues: CASSLDRDTDTQYF. In DNA form, the CDR3 reads TGCGCCAGCAGCTTGGACAGGGACACAGATACGCAGTATTTT.

The chain is built from TRBV20-1 and TRBJ1-1; D might be TRBD1 (5 bases). CDR3 length: 12 residues. V was pared by 3 bases and J by 6 bases, with 11 bases between. Germline V gene lookup returns CDR1 DFQATT and CDR2 SNEGSKA (reference sequence). As DNA, the CDR3 is TGCAGTGCTAGGACCCGGGGGTCTGAAGCTTTCTTT. Its translation is CSARTRGSEAFF.